What follows describes a single T cell receptor (beta chain). The data stem from a study of blood T cell repertoires in COVID-19. Study details: The United States, Italy and Spain were the sources of the acute and convalescent COVID-19 samples. Sources were T cells, B-cell-depleted T cells, or PBMCs; the material itself was cDNA or gDNA.

This CDR3 region has 14 residues. Trimming left V 5 bases short and J 8 bases short, with 15 bases between. CDR1 is LNHNV, CDR2 YYDKDF, per germline (reference sequence). Per the original data handling: The assay estimated nucleated cells by amplifying reference gene primers. Assay: immunoSEQ multiplex PCR; the TCRdb copy retains only in-frame clones and omits some. V and J calls and clone size are as listed in that table; D and trimming were resolved from the DNA. The data show 120,000 or so clones, approximately 81% seen once. The chain employs TRBV15 and TRBJ1-4, with unresolved D. The sequence was collected from a woman in her twenties or thirties who had recovered from COVID-19. What was sequenced was peripheral blood. In nucleotides, the CDR3 is TGTGCCACCAGCTCCCCTGAGGGAGGGGAAAAACTGTTTTTT. Its translation: CATSSPEGGEKLFF.